This TCR beta chain was observed in a study of control samples from healthy donors and cancer patients. The length of the CDR3 is 13 residues. The V gene lost 5 bases and the J gene lost 0 bases, with 7 bases spanning the gap. Clones were sequenced by immunoSEQ multiplex PCR, and TCRdb holds only the in-frame ones, with some missing. The data show fewer than 500,000 clones, 90% seen once. Sample: PBMCs. This clonotype was sampled from a man aged 40-50 years with head and neck cancer. V usage is TRBV12-3 or TRBV12-4 and J usage is TRBJ1-1; D not resolved. The CDR3 protein is CASSRWMNTEAFF. The CDR3 DNA reads as TGTGCCAGCAGTAGGTGGATGAACACTGAAGCTTTCTTT.